Sequencing of this T cell receptor (beta chain) was carried out in a study of T cell responses to AZD1222 COVID-19 vaccine. This CDR3 region has 15 residues. CDR1 MNHNY and CDR2 SVGAGI come from the germline V gene (reference sequence). Deletions cut 1 base from V and 8 bases from J, with 17 bases between. Generated by immunoSEQ multiplex PCR, the TCRdb table keeps only in-frame clones and is missing some. This sample yields approximately 120,000 clones, of which roughly 90% are seen a single time; roughly 4.2% belongs to the top ten. This TCR was sampled from an adult in good health. Sequencing used peripheral blood, obtained on day 0 of AZD1222 vaccination. V is TRBV6-6 and J is TRBJ1-2, with D tentatively TRBD1 (5 bases). The CDR3 nucleotides are TGTGCCAGCAGTTACTACACCGGGGGGACGGAAGGCTACACCTTC. Amino acids: CASSYYTGGTEGYTF.